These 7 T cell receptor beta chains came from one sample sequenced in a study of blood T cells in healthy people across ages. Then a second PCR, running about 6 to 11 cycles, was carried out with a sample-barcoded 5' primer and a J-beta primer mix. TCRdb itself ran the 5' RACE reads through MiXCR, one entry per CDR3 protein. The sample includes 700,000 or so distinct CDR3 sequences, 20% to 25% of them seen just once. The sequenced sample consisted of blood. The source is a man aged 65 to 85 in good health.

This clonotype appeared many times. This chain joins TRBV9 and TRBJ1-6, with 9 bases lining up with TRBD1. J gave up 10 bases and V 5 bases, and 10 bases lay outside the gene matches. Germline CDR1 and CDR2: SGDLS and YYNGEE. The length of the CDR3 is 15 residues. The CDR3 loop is CASSDTGGASSPLHF. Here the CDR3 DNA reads TGTGCCAGCAGTGATACAGGGGGCGCGTCCTCACCCCTCCACTTT.

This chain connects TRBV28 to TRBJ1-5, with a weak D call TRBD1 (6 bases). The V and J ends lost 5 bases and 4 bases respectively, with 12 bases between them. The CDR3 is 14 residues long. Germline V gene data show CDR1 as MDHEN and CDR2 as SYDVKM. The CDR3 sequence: CASSREQGNQPQHF. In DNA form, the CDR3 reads TGTGCCAGCAGTCGGGAACAGGGAAATCAGCCCCAGCATTTT.

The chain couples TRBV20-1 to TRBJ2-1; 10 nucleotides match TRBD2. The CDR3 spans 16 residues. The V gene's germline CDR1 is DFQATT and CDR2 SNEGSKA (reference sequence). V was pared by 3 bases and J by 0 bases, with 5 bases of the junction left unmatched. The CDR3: CSARSASGSSYNEQFF. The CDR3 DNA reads TGCAGTGCTAGGAGTGCTAGCGGGAGCTCCTACAATGAGCAGTTCTTC.

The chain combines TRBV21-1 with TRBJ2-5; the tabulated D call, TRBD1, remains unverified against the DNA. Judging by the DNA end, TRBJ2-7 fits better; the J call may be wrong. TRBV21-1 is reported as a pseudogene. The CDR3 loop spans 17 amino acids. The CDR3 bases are TGTGCCAGCAGCAAAGCGCTTTGGAGGGGTAAGGCCTACGAGCAGTACGTC. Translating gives CASSKALWRGKAYEQYV.

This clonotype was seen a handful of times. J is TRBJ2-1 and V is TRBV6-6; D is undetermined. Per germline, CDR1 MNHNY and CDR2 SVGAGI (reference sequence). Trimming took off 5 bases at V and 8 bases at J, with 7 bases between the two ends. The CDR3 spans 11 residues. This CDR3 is CASSAMYEQFF. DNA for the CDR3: TGTGCCAGCAGTGCAATGTATGAGCAGTTCTTC.

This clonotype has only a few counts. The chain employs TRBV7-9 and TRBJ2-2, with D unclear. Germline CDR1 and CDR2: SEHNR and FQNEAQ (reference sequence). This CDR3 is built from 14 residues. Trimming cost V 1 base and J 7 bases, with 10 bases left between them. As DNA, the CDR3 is TGTGCCAGCAGCTTAGGGCAGGCCCTCGGGGAGCTGTTTTTT. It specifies CASSLGQALGELFF.

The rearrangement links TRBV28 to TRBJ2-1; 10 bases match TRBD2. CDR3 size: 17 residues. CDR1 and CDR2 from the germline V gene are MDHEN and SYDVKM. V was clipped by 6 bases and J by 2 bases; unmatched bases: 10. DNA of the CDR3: TGTGCCAGCAGCCCGTTAATAGCGGGGGGTACCTACAATGAGCAGTTCTTC. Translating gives CASSPLIAGGTYNEQFF.